The clone carrying this T cell receptor (beta chain) was seen a handful of times. What it binds is not known. The CDR3 extends over 15 amino acids. Trimming cost V 6 bases and J 0 bases, with 12 bases left between them. In TCRdb, the 5' RACE reads were re-called with MiXCR into one record per CDR3 protein. The sample consists of approximately 250,000 distinct CDR3 sequences, approximately 15% of them appearing once. This specimen comes from a study of T-cell memory formation after mild COVID-19. Whole-study findings and limits: Second-wave clones reaching peak frequency on day 37 lacked confirmed SARS-CoV-2 specificity. The study found contracting CD4+ clones mainly in CM and EM and contracting CD8+ clones in EMRA.

The TCR sequence derives from a man aged 18 to 29 who had mild COVID-19 (a few samples of this study predate the infection). Cell type and time point are not known. Sequenced sample: PBMCs or a T cell subset sorted from them (not recorded which). This chain connects TRBV12-3 or TRBV12-4 to TRBJ1-3; D remains unclear. CDR3 amino acids: CASSVDGRSGNTIYF. CDR3 nucleotides: TGTGCCAGCAGCGTGGACGGACGCTCTGGAAACACCATATATTTT.